The TCR beta chain described here comes from a study of cytomegalovirus exposure and HLA in healthy donors. Study-level points and caveats: The study found most TCR sequences rare, yet found some public TCRs in many donors. The only immune exposure information that was available was CMV serostatus.

Looked up from germline, CDR1 is MNHEY and CDR2 is SVGAGI. Losses at the gene ends were 5 bases for V and 3 bases for J; bases not matched to a gene: 7. This CDR3 region has 14 residues. Primers: 60 Vbeta forward and 13 Jbeta reverse. Profiling relied on immunoSEQ multiplex PCR, and the TCRdb table lists in-frame clones only, not all of them. This table has about 82,000 clones, roughly a tenth appearing once. Turning to this clone: No antigen is known for it.

The sample was PBMCs. This clonotype originated in a man in his 60s in good health and CMV-seropositive. The genes are TRBV6-5 and TRBJ2-7; TRBD1 matches at 7 bases. For the CDR3, the DNA is TGTGCCAGCAGTCAACGACAGGGAAGCTACGAGCAGTACTTC. Translation gives CASSQRQGSYEQYF.